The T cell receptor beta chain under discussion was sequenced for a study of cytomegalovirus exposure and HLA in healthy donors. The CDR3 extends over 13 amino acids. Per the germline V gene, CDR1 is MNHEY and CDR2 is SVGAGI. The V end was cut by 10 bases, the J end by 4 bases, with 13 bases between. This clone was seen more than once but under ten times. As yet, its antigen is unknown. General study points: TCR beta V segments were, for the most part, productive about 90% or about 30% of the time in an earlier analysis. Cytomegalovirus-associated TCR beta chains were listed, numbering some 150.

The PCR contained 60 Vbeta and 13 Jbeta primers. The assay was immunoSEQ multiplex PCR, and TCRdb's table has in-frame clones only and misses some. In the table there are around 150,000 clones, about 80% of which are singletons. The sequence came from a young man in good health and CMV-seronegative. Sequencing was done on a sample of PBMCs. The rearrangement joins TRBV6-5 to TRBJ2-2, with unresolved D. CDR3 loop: CAITESLTGELFF. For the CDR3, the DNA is TGTGCCATCACGGAGTCCCTCACCGGGGAGCTGTTTTTT.